The 32 T cell receptor beta chains in this list originate from one sample, sequenced in a study of metastatic and nonmetastatic thyroid tumors. TCRdb reprocessed the PCR reads via MiXCR. The table lists 25,000 to 30,000 clones, about 24% of them singletons, with approximately 14% in the top ten. Thyroid surgery had not been preceded by any treatment in any patient. Sequencing used blood. The receptors were gathered from a female donor with papillary thyroid cancer or a benign thyroid nodule (not recorded which). Some clones in this sample may be carry-over from other donors' samples.

This clone was seen repeatedly, ten times or more. The chain recombines TRBV11-3 with TRBJ1-5; a possible D gene is TRBD1 (5 bases). V dropped 1 base and J dropped 0 bases, with 7 bases sitting between them. The CDR3 has 15 amino acids. Germline CDR1 reads SGHNT; CDR2 reads YENEEA. CDR3 protein: CASSLVGGSNQPQHF. For the CDR3, the DNA is TGTGCCAGCAGCTTAGTGGGGGGTAGCAATCAGCCCCAGCATTTT. The full variable domain, its missing parts supplied by reference TRBV11-3 and TRBJ1-5, is EAGVVQSPRYKIIEKKQPVAFWCNPISGHNTLYWYLQNLGQGPELLIRYENEEAVDDSQLPKDRFSAERLKGVDSTLKIQPAELGDSAVYLCASSLVGGSNQPQHFGDGTRLSIL.

This clone was observed many times. This sequence joins TRBV9 and TRBJ2-3, with TRBD2 as a possible D gene (6 bases). In germline, CDR1 is SGDLS, CDR2 YYNGEE. Trimming cost V 2 bases and J 0 bases, with 7 bases left between them. The CDR3 consists of 14 residues. CDR3 sequence: CASSVGLSTDTQYF. The DNA of the CDR3 is TGTGCCAGCAGCGTGGGACTTAGCACAGATACGCAGTATTTT.

This clone has a handful of counts. This chain joins TRBV6-1 and TRBJ2-3; D could derive from TRBD1 or TRBD2 (6 bases each). This CDR3 has 15 amino acids. CDR1 and CDR2 from the germline V gene are MNHNS and SASEGT. V gave up 3 bases and J gave up 2 bases, with 12 bases separating them. CDR3 in DNA: TGTGCCAGCAGTGAGGGGGCGGGGTCCACAGATACGCAGTATTTT. It codes for CASSEGAGSTDTQYF.

A remark on this clone: Possible read error: a much larger clone is one base away. The genes are TRBV19 and TRBJ2-5; tentative D call: TRBD1 (9 bases). Germline CDR1 LNHDA, CDR2 SQIVND (reference sequence). V was trimmed by 5 bases and J by 9 bases, leaving 25 bases between them. The CDR3 covers 16 residues. The CDR3 coding sequence is TGTGCCAGTAGTTCAAGGACAGGGGCCACGCGGGAGGCCCAGTACTTC. It yields the protein CASSSRTGATREAQYF.

This clone was seen a handful of times. The chain carries TRBV12-3 or TRBV12-4 and TRBJ2-1; D is unresolved. The length of the CDR3 is 11 residues. With 5 bases removed from V and 10 bases from J, the gap between germline ends came to 9 bases. The CDR3 sequence is CASSARWEQFF. The DNA of the CDR3 is TGTGCCAGCAGTGCCCGGTGGGAGCAGTTCTTC.

Ten or more counts support this clone. A much larger clonotype is one base distant, so this may be a read error. The chain has TRBV15 and TRBJ2-5; D is undetermined. The CDR3 is 14 residues long. V was pared by 1 base and J by 5 bases, with 11 bases between. The germline V gene encodes CDR1 LNHNV and CDR2 YYDKDF (reference sequence). This CDR3 reads CATSRAGGIETQYF. CDR3 in DNA: TGTGCCACCAGCAGAGCAGGCGGAATCGAGACCCAGTACTTC.

The rearrangement joins TRBV18 to TRBJ2-2, with 7 bases matching TRBD1. The ends lost 3 bases at V and 1 base at J; junction bases unmatched: 2. In germline, CDR1 is KGHSH, CDR2 LQKENI. The CDR3 loop spans 15 amino acids. This CDR3 reads CASSPTGRNTGELFF. In nucleotides, the CDR3 is TGTGCCAGCTCACCGACAGGGAGGAACACCGGGGAGCTGTTTTTT.

This clone was counted many times. The CDR3 region is CASSLAVSFSYEQYF. CDR3 in DNA: TGTGCCAGCAGCTTGGCCGTTAGTTTCTCCTACGAGCAGTACTTC. The rearrangement joins TRBV5-6 to TRBJ2-7; D is unclear. The CDR3 is 15 residues long. The V gene's germline CDR1 is SGHDT and CDR2 YYEEEE. V shed 0 bases and J shed 0 bases, with 10 bases lying between them.

This clone was found a few times. This may be a read error, as it is one base from a much larger clone. This chain connects TRBV19 to TRBJ2-5; D is ambiguous. The V end was cut by 3 bases, the J end by 8 bases, with 13 bases between. Germline V gene data show CDR1 as LNHDA and CDR2 as SQIVND (reference sequence). The CDR3 extends over 13 amino acids. The CDR3 DNA sequence: TGTGCCAGTAGTATTATGTCGTGGGATACCCAGTACTTC. Its translation is CASSIMSWDTQYF. Complete variable domain (other parts from reference TRBV19 and TRBJ2-5): DGGITQSPKYLFRKEGQNVTLSCEQNLNHDAMYWYRQDPGQGLRLIYYSQIVNDFQKGDIAEGYSVSREKKESFPLTVTSAQKNPTAFYLCASSIMSWDTQYFGPGTRLLVL.

This clone was seen a single time. The chain carries TRBV5-6 and TRBJ2-3; D perhaps matches TRBD1 (5 bases). The CDR3 has 13 amino acids. V gave up 3 bases and J gave up 5 bases, with 10 bases separating them. The germline CDR1 and CDR2 sequences are SGHDT and YYEEEE. CDR3 bases: TGTGCCAGCAGCTCCGTAAGGGGAGATACGCAGTATTTT. Its translation: CASSSVRGDTQYF.

The chain couples TRBV28 to TRBJ1-5; tentative D call: TRBD1 (6 bases). The CDR3 sequence is 14 residues long. Per germline, CDR1 MDHEN and CDR2 SYDVKM. V was cut by 6 bases and J by 7 bases, with 16 bases left in between. This CDR3 is CASSTVAGAQPQHF. CDR3 DNA: TGTGCCAGCAGCACCGTCGCAGGGGCCCAGCCCCAGCATTTT.

This clone is medium-sized. The chain has TRBV12-3 or TRBV12-4 and TRBJ2-7; TRBD1 matches at 8 bases. The ends lost 7 bases at V and 2 bases at J; junction bases unmatched: 4. This CDR3 comprises 13 residues. The CDR3 DNA sequence: TGTGCCAGCACCGGACAGGGAACCTACGAGCAGTACTTC. This translates into CASTGQGTYEQYF.

In this sample, this clone turned up many times. A much larger clone differs by one base, so this may be a read error. At the DNA level, this CDR3 is encoded by other sequences in the same sample as well. This chain connects TRBV6-1 to TRBJ1-5; 10 nucleotides agree with TRBD1. CDR3 size: 15 residues. Germline CDR1 is MNHNS and CDR2 is SASEGT. The CDR3 DNA is TGTGCTAGCAGTGAAGAGACAGGGGGCGTACAGCCCCAGCATTTT. This translates into CASSEETGGVQPQHF.

Concerning this clone: It may be a read error: a sequence one base away is much more abundant. The genes are TRBV5-4 and TRBJ1-6; D is perhaps TRBD1 (5 bases). V lost 2 bases, J lost 5 bases, and 8 bases lay in between. CDR3 length: 14 residues. Per the germline V gene, CDR1 is SGHNT and CDR2 is YYREEE (reference sequence). The CDR3 region is CASSLDSDNSPLHF. In DNA, the CDR3 is TGTGCCAGCAGCTTAGACAGTGATAATTCACCCCTCCACTTT.

This clone appeared many times. The chain combines TRBV28 with TRBJ1-5; no definite D call. The CDR3 extends over 15 amino acids. Germline V gives CDR1 MDHEN, CDR2 SYDVKM. Trimming left V 7 bases short and J 7 bases short, with 20 bases between. The CDR3 DNA is TGTGCCAGCACCTCATTCTATACCACTAGCCAGCCCCAGCATTTT. It codes for CASTSFYTTSQPQHF.

Ten or more counts support this clone. The J gene is TRBJ2-6, the V gene TRBV9, with a tentative D call TRBD1 (5 bases). The CDR3 consists of 15 residues. V lost 0 bases and J lost 4, with 8 bases in between. Germline-derived CDR1 and CDR2 are SGDLS and YYNGEE. Here the CDR3 reads CASSVEGVGANVLTF. CDR3 DNA sequence: TGTGCCAGCAGCGTAGAAGGGGTCGGGGCCAACGTCCTGACTTTC.

Ten or more counts support this clone. The chain uses TRBV5-1 and TRBJ2-7; 8 bases are shared with TRBD2. The junction had 5 bases not matched to a gene; V was cut back by 4 bases and J by 2 bases. The CDR3 has 14 amino acids. Germline V CDR1 and CDR2: SGHRS, YFSETQ. CDR3 DNA: TGCGCCAGCAGCACGGGGGGGAACCCCTACGAGCAGTACTTC. As protein: CASSTGGNPYEQYF.

There are many counts of this clone. The chain couples TRBV4-3 to TRBJ2-7; weak D call: TRBD1 (6 bases). V was shortened by 4 bases and J by 12 bases, with 19 bases between the two germline ends. Germline V lookup: CDR1 LGHNA, CDR2 YSLEER. The CDR3 contains 13 residues. CDR3 coding DNA: TGCGCCAGCAGCCTCACTCCTCCAGGGGCATGGTACTTC. It specifies CASSLTPPGAWYF.

This clone came up many times. This chain connects TRBV25-1 to TRBJ2-4; 10 bases are a match to TRBD1. This CDR3 is built from 15 residues. V dropped 2 bases and J dropped 7; count of bases not matched to a gene: 5. Germline V gene sequence: CDR1 MGHDK, CDR2 SYGVNS. CDR3 region: CASSEGDRGGNIQYF. The DNA of the CDR3 is TGTGCCAGCAGTGAAGGGGACAGGGGAGGGAACATTCAGTACTTC.

This clone was detected a few times. J is TRBJ2-1 and V is TRBV28; 13 bases fit TRBD2. CDR3 length: 15 amino acids. Trimming removed 6 bases from V and 3 bases from J; junction bases left unmatched: 2. Per germline, CDR1 MDHEN and CDR2 SYDVKM. The DNA of the CDR3 is TGTGCCAGCAGAGGACTAGCGGGAGTCTACAATGAGCAGTTCTTC. Translation: CASRGLAGVYNEQFF.

This clone has a single count. An end of the junction does not agree with germline; a read error may underlie this. The chain uses TRBV5-5 and TRBJ1-2, with D uncertain. Germline CDR1 and CDR2: SGHKS and YYEKEE (reference sequence). This CDR3 region has 14 residues. CDR3 sequence (DNA): TGTGCCAGCAGCTTTTTATCAGCTAACTATGGCTACAACTTC. This translates into CASSFLSANYGYNF.

By frequency in the sample, this clone is medium-sized. This sequence joins TRBV5-7 and TRBJ2-7; 7 positions match TRBD2. TRBV5-7 belongs to the ORF category, with a function that is uncertain. Unmatched junction bases numbered 4, after V lost 0 bases and J lost 1 base. The CDR3 consists of 15 residues. As DNA, the CDR3 is TGTGCCAGCAGCTTGGAAAGGGGAGGGTCCTACGAGCAGTACTTC. Amino acid sequence: CASSLERGGSYEQYF.

This chain links TRBV5-1 with TRBJ2-3; tentatively, D is TRBD2 (5 bases). V shed 1 base and J shed 6 bases, with 15 bases lying between them. This CDR3 spans 15 amino acids. Germline V gene sequence: CDR1 SGHRS, CDR2 YFSETQ. The CDR3 spells CASSLTSGRLDTQYF. CDR3 coding DNA: TGCGCCAGCAGCTTGACTAGTGGGAGATTGGATACGCAGTATTTT.

Only a few counts were recorded for this clone. The chain employs TRBV6-6 and TRBJ2-6, with D hard to call. V was trimmed by 2 bases and J by 3 bases, leaving 17 bases between them. The CDR3 runs to 18 residues. Germline V gene data show CDR1 as MNHNY and CDR2 as SVGAGI (reference sequence). CDR3 in amino acids: CASSYGSGNLYGANVLTF. The CDR3 nucleotides read TGTGCCAGCAGTTACGGTTCAGGTAACCTCTATGGGGCCAACGTCCTGACTTTC.

CDR3: CAISDRQTSNQPQHF. For the CDR3, the DNA is TGTGCCATCAGTGATCGTCAGACAAGCAATCAGCCCCAGCATTTT. The chain carries TRBV10-3 and TRBJ1-5; D remains unclear. Germline CDR1 and CDR2: ENHRY and SYGVKD. This CDR3 region has 15 residues. V gave up 3 bases and J gave up 1 base, with 10 bases separating them.

This sequence joins TRBV27 and TRBJ2-1; D ambiguous. The CDR3 is 15 amino acids. The germline gives CDR1 MNHEY, CDR2 SMNVEV (reference sequence). With 5 bases removed from V and 1 base from J, the gap between germline ends came to 12 bases. CDR3 DNA: TGTGCCAGCAGTCGCGGCCCCTGGTCCTACAATGAGCAGTTCTTC. Amino acid sequence: CASSRGPWSYNEQFF.

The chain is built from TRBV11-2 and TRBJ2-1; 11 bases align to TRBD2. This CDR3 region has 16 residues. CDR1 SGHAT and CDR2 FQNNGV come from the germline V gene. The V gene end was trimmed by 6 bases and the J gene end by 4 bases; junction bases not matched to a gene: 8. The DNA of the CDR3 is TGTGCCAGCAGGAGACTAGCGGGATTGATTTACAATGAGCAGTTCTTC. It specifies CASRRLAGLIYNEQFF.

By sample share, this clone is medium-sized. The chain has TRBV12-3 or TRBV12-4 and TRBJ2-7, with 9 nucleotides matching TRBD2. V dropped 7 bases and J dropped 5; count of bases not matched to a gene: 9. The CDR3 consists of 14 residues. The CDR3: CASTFSGSIDEQYF. CDR3 DNA sequence: TGTGCCAGCACCTTTAGCGGGAGTATCGACGAGCAGTACTTC.

This clone was seen ten or more times. A much bigger clone sits one base away, suggesting this may be a read error. This chain uses TRBV6-1 with TRBJ1-2; D is undetermined. The CDR3 consists of 13 residues. Trimming cost V 5 bases and J 6 bases, with 13 bases left between them. Germline CDR1 reads MNHNS; CDR2 reads SASEGT. The CDR3 coding sequence is TGTGCCAGCAGTCCCCAGACGAACCATGGCTACACCTTC. Translating it yields CASSPQTNHGYTF.

The chain is built from TRBV11-2 and TRBJ2-1; maybe TRBD2 (5 bases). The CDR3 loop spans 16 amino acids. V lost 8 bases, J lost 8 bases, and 25 bases lay in between. The germline V gene has CDR1 SGHAT and CDR2 FQNNGV. Here the CDR3 DNA reads TGTGCCAGCGGCTCCTATGTGGGTTACAGCGGATATGAGCAGTTCTTC. Its protein is CASGSYVGYSGYEQFF.

The J gene is TRBJ1-1, the V gene TRBV7-9; D remains unclear. Germline CDR1 SEHNR, CDR2 FQNEAQ (reference sequence). The CDR3 is 14 amino acids. V was cut by 7 bases and J by 2 bases, with 14 bases left in between. CDR3 coding DNA: TGTGCCAGCACCACGCCCCGGGGTAACACTGAAGCTTTCTTT. This encodes CASTTPRGNTEAFF.

The sample holds many counts of this clone. The chain couples TRBV6-1 to TRBJ2-3; 7 bases are shared with TRBD2. Germline-derived CDR1 and CDR2 are MNHNS and SASEGT. The CDR3 is made up of 16 amino acids. Trimming at V came to 7 bases and at J to 1 base, leaving 11 bases not matched to a gene. The CDR3 sequence: CASIPISGGGTDTQYF. CDR3 coding DNA: TGTGCCAGCATCCCCATATCGGGGGGAGGCACAGATACGCAGTATTTT.